What follows are 4 T cell receptor beta chains derived from one specimen sequenced in a study of long-term antiretroviral therapy in people with HIV. Survey-level immunoSEQ v3.0 assays were run. Only in-frame clones appear in the TCRdb table, and some are missing; sequencing was by immunoSEQ multiplex PCR. The repertoire holds some 16,000 clones, with roughly 85% as singletons. The material sequenced was unsorted PBMCs, taken 0.5 years after starting antiretroviral therapy. The receptor source for this set is a woman aged 40-49 years with HIV.

This chain uses TRBV19 with TRBJ2-1; D not resolved. The ends were cut back, 3 bases at V and 10 bases at J, with 13 bases in the middle. Germline loops: CDR1 LNHDA, CDR2 SQIVND (reference sequence). The CDR3 runs 13 residues. The CDR3 DNA follows: TGTGCCAGTAGTATCGGACCCACTGGGGAGCAGTTCTTC. Translating it yields CASSIGPTGEQFF.

The V and J genes are TRBV19 and TRBJ2-7; 8 bases are a match to TRBD2. The CDR3 sequence is 14 residues long. V trimming: 3 bases; J trimming: 3 bases; junction bases outside the gene matches: 4. CDR1 is LNHDA and CDR2 is SQIVND in the germline V gene (reference sequence). CDR3 DNA: TGTGCCAGTAGTATCGTAGCGGGGTACTACGAGCAGTACTTC. This translates into CASSIVAGYYEQYF.

The genes are TRBV11-2 and TRBJ1-5, with 9 nucleotides matching TRBD1. Losses at the gene ends were 5 bases for V and 10 bases for J; bases not matched to a gene: 6. The V gene's germline CDR1 is SGHAT and CDR2 FQNNGV. The CDR3 has 13 amino acids. CDR3: CASSRDRGSPQHF. CDR3 DNA: TGTGCCAGCAGCCGCGACAGGGGGTCCCCCCAGCATTTT.

The CDR3 region has the DNA TGTGCCAGCTCACCTATTCCGCGGGACACTGAAGCTTTCTTT. Its translation is CASSPIPRDTEAFF. The rearrangement links TRBV18 to TRBJ1-1, with unresolved D. The CDR3 totals 14 residues. The ends were cut back, 3 bases at V and 3 bases at J, with 11 bases in the middle. Germline V gene lookup returns CDR1 KGHSH and CDR2 LQKENI.